Detailed here is one T cell receptor (beta chain). Antigen specificity is unknown. The record originates from a study of T cell responses to AZD1222 COVID-19 vaccine. Study results and caveats: Donors were chiefly white British, with a greater number of females, and clonal diversity was perhaps underestimated.

V shed 2 bases and J shed 3 bases, with 10 bases lying between them. Germline V gene sequence: CDR1 SGHAT, CDR2 FQNNGV. CDR3 size: 14 residues. The method was immunoSEQ multiplex PCR; TCRdb's version includes in-frame clones alone and lacks a portion of them. The sample lists tens of thousands of clones, nearly 90% seen once, with 9.3% in the top ten. Sequencing was performed on peripheral blood, taken 28 days after the second AZD1222 dose. The gene calls are TRBV11-2 and TRBJ1-1; a possible D gene is TRBD1 (6 bases). This TCR was sampled from an adult who received the AZD1222 COVID-19 vaccine. The CDR3, as DNA: TGTGCCAGCAGCTTACATACAGGGCACACTGAAGCTTTCTTT. It encodes CASSLHTGHTEAFF.